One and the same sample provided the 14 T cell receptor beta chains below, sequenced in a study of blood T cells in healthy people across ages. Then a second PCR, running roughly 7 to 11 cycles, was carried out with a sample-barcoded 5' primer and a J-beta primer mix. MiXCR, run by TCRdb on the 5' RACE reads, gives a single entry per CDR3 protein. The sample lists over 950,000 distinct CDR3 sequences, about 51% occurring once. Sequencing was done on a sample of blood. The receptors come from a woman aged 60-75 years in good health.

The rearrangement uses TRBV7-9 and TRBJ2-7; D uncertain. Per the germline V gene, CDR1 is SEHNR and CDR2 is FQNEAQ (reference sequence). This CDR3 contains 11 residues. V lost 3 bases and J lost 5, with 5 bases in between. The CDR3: CASSFADEQYF. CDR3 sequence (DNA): TGTGCCAGCAGCTTCGCGGACGAGCAGTACTTC. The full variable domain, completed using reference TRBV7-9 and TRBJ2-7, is DTGVSQNPRHKITKRGQNVTFRCDPISEHNRLYWYRQTLGQGPEFLTYFQNEAQLEKSRLLSDRFSAERPKGSFSTLEIQRTEQGDSAMYLCASSFADEQYFGPGTRLTVT.

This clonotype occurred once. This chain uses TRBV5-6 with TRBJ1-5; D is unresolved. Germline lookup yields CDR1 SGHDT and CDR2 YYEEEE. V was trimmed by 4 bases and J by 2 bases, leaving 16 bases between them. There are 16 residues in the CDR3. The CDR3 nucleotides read TGTGCCAGCAGCGAATGGACTGGGTATGGCAATCAGCCCCAGCATTTT. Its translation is CASSEWTGYGNQPQHF. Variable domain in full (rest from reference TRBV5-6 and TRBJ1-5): DAGVTQSPTHLIKTRGQQVTLRCSPKSGHDTVSWYQQALGQGPQFIFQYYEEEERQRGNFPDRFSGHQFPNYSSELNVNALLLGDSALYLCASSEWTGYGNQPQHFGDGTRLSIL.

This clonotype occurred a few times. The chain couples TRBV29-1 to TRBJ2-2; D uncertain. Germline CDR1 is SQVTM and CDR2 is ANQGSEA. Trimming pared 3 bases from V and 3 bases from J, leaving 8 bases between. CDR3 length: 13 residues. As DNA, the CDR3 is TGCAGCGTTGATGTACAGTACACCGGGGAGCTGTTTTTT. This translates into CSVDVQYTGELFF.

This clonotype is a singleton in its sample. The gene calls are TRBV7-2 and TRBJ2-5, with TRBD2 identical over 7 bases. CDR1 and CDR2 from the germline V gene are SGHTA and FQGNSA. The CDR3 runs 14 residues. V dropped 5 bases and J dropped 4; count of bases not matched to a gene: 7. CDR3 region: CASSRAGRGETQYF. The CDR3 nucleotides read TGTGCCAGCAGCCGAGCGGGGCGAGGAGAGACCCAGTACTTC. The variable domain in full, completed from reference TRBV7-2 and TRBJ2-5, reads GAGVSQSPSNKVTEKGKDVELRCDPISGHTALYWYRQSLGQGLEFLIYFQGNSAPDKSGLPSDRFSAERTGGSVSTLTIQRTQQEDSAVYLCASSRAGRGETQYFGPGTRLLVL.

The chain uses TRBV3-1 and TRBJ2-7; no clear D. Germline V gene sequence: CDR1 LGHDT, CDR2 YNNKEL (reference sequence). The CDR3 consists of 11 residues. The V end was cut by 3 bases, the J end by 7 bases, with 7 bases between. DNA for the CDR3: TGTGCCAGCAGCCAGGCCACTGAGCAGTACTTC. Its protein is CASSQATEQYF.

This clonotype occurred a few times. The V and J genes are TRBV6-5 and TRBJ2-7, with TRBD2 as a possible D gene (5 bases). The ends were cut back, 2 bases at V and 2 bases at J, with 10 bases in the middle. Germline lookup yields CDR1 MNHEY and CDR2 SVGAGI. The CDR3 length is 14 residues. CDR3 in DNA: TGTGCCAGCAGTTACGACGGGGTTACCTACGAGCAGTACTTC. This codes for CASSYDGVTYEQYF.

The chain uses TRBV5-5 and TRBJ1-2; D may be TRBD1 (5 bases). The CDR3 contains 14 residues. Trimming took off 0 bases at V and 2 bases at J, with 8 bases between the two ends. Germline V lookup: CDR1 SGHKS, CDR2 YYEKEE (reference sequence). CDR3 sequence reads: CASSLGQSNYGYTF. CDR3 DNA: TGTGCCAGCAGCTTGGGACAGTCCAACTATGGCTACACCTTC.

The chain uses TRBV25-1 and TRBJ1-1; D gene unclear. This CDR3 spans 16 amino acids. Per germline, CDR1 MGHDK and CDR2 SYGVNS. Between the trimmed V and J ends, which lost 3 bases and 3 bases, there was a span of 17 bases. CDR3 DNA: TGTGCCAGCAGTGATATCTCGCGTGTTGGGGACACTGAAGCTTTCTTT. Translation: CASSDISRVGDTEAFF.

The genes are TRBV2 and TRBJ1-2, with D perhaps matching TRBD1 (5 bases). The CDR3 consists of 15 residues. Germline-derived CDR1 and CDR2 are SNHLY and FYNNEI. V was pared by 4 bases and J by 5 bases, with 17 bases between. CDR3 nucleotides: TGTGCCAGCAGTGGTGAGGGGTTTCGGGGGTATGGCTACACCTTC. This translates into CASSGEGFRGYGYTF. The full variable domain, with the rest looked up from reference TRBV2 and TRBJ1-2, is EPEVTQTPSHQVTQMGQEVILRCVPISNHLYFYWYRQILGQKVEFLVSFYNNEISEKSEIFDDQFSVERPDGSNFTLKIRSTKLEDSAMYFCASSGEGFRGYGYTFGSGTRLTVV.

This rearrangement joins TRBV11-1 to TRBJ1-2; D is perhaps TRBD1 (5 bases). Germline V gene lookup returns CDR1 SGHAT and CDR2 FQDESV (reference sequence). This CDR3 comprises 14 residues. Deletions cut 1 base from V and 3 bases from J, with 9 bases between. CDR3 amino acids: CASSLDDRYYGYTF. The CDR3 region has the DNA TGTGCCAGCAGCTTAGATGACAGATACTATGGCTACACCTTC.

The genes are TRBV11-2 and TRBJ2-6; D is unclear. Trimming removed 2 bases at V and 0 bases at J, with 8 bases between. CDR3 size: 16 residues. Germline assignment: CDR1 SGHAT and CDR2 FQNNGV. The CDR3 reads CASSLIVFSGANVLTF. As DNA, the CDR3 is TGTGCCAGCAGCTTAATAGTCTTCTCTGGGGCCAACGTCCTGACTTTC. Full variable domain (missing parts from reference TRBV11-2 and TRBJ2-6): EAGVAQSPRYKIIEKRQSVAFWCNPISGHATLYWYQQILGQGPKLLIQFQNNGVVDDSQLPKDRFSAERLKGVDSTLKIQPAKLEDSAVYLCASSLIVFSGANVLTFGAGSRLTVL.

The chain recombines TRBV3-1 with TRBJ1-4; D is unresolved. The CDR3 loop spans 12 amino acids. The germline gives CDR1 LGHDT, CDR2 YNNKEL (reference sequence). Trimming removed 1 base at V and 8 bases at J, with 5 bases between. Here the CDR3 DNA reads TGTGCCAGCAGCCAAGGGGAGGAAAAACTGTTTTTT. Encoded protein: CASSQGEEKLFF.

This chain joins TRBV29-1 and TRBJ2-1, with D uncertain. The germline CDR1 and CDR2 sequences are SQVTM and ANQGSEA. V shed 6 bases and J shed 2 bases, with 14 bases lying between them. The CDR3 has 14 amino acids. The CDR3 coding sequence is TGCAGCGTCGATTGGACGAGAACCTACAATGAGCAGTTCTTC. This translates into CSVDWTRTYNEQFF.

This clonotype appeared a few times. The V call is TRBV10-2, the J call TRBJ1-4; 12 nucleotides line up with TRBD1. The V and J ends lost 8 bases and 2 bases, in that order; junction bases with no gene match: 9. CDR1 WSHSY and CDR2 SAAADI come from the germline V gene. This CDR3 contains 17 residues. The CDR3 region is CASAIRDRGRTNEKLFF. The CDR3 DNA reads TGCGCCAGCGCCATCCGGGACAGGGGGCGGACTAATGAAAAACTGTTTTTT.